The next 5 T cell receptor beta chains were all read from a single sample in a study of blood T cell repertoires in COVID-19. Sequenced by immunoSEQ multiplex PCR; TCRdb stores in-frame clones only, minus some. The sample contains 490,000 or so clones, about nine tenths of which appear only once. The sequencing sample was made of PBMCs or T cells enriched from blood (not recorded which). The receptors originated from an older woman who had recovered from COVID-19.

The chain couples TRBV21-1 to TRBJ2-2; the DNA was not used to check the table's D call, TRBD1. TRBV21-1 is a pseudogene locus. CDR3 size: 17 residues. This CDR3 is CASSKVQVAPNTGELFF. The CDR3 DNA reads TGTGCCAGCAGCAAAGTACAGGTTGCCCCGAACACCGGGGAGCTGTTTTTT.

In the case of this clone: The same CDR3 can be traced to other DNA sequences in this sample. V usage is TRBV6-5 and J usage is TRBJ2-7; 10 bases line up with TRBD1. The CDR3 covers 14 residues. From germline, CDR1 is MNHEY and CDR2 SVGAGI. The J segment lost 3 bases and the V segment lost 5 bases, leaving 4 bases of the junction unmatched. CDR3 bases: TGTGCCAGCAGTCGACAGGGGGCGAGCTACGAGCAGTACGTC. Encoded protein: CASSRQGASYEQYV.

The gene calls are TRBV9 and TRBJ2-2, with no clear D. The germline V gene has CDR1 SGDLS and CDR2 YYNGEE. The CDR3 is 15 residues long. Deletions cut 3 bases from V and 1 base from J, with 10 bases between. The CDR3 sequence: CASSGYRGNTGELFF. DNA for the CDR3: TGTGCCAGCAGCGGTTATAGAGGGAACACCGGGGAGCTGTTTTTT.

This chain links TRBV5-1 with TRBJ1-1; a possible D gene is TRBD1 (6 bases). Germline V gene sequence: CDR1 SGHRS, CDR2 YFSETQ. CDR3 length: 15 amino acids. V lost 0 bases to trimming and J lost 8 bases, with 17 bases between them. The DNA of the CDR3 is TGCGCCAGCAGCTTGGTTTCGGGGGGCTCAACAGAAGCTTTCTTT. Translating gives CASSLVSGGSTEAFF. Looking up the rest from reference TRBV5-1 and TRBJ1-1 gives the full variable domain: KAGVTQTPRYLIKTRGQQVTLSCSPISGHRSVSWYQQTPGQGLQFLFEYFSETQRNKGNFPGRFSGRQFSNSRSEMNVSTLELGDSALYLCASSLVSGGSTEAFFGQGTRLTVV.

The CDR3 loop is CASSSSGQYNSPLHF. CDR3 DNA: TGTGCCAGCAGCTCCTCGGGACAGTATAATTCACCCCTCCACTTT. The chain couples TRBV7-8 to TRBJ1-6; 7 bases agree with TRBD1. The CDR3 extends over 15 amino acids. Losses at the gene ends were 4 bases for V and 4 bases for J; bases not matched to a gene: 4. In germline, CDR1 is SGHVS, CDR2 FQNEAQ.